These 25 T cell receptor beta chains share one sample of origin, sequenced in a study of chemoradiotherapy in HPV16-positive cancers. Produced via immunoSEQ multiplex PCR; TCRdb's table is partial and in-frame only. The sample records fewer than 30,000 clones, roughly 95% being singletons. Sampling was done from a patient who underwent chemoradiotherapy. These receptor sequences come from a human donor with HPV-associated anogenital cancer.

CDR3 region: CAWSVGLGDTEAFF. CDR3 nucleotides: TGTGCCTGGAGTGTGGGGCTTGGGGACACTGAAGCTTTCTTT. The rearrangement uses TRBV30 and TRBJ1-1; perhaps TRBD1 as D (5 bases). Germline CDR1 GTSNPN, CDR2 SVGIG (reference sequence). The CDR3 has 14 amino acids. The ends were cut back, 0 bases at V and 3 bases at J, with 11 bases in the middle.

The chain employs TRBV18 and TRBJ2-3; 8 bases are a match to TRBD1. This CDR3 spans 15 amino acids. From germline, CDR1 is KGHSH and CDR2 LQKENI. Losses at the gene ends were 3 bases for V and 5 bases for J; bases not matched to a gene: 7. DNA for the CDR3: TGTGCCAGCTCACCTGCGACAGGGGATTTAGATACGCAGTATTTT. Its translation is CASSPATGDLDTQYF.

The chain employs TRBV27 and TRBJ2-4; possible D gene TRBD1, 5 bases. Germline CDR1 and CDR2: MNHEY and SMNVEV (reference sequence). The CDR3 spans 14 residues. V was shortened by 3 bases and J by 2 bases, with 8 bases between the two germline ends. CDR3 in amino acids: CASSFQGSKNIQYF. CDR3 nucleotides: TGTGCCAGCAGTTTTCAGGGATCCAAAAACATTCAGTACTTC.

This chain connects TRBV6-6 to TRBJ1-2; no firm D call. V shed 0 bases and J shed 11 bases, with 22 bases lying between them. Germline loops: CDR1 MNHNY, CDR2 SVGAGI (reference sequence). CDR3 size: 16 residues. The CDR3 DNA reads TGTGCCAGCAGTTACTCGATTGATTGGACGCCCGGAGCGTACACCTTC. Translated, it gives CASSYSIDWTPGAYTF.

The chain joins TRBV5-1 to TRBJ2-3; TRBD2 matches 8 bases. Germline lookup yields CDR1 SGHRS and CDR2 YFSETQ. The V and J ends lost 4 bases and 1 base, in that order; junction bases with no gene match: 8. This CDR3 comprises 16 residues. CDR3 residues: CASSPYTGRGTDTQYF. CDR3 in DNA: TGCGCCAGCAGCCCCTACACCGGGAGGGGCACAGATACGCAGTATTTT.

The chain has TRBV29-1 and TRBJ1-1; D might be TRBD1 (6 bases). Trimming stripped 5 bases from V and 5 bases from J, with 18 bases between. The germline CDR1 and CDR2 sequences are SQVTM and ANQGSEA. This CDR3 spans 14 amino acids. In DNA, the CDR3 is TGCAGCGTTACTAGAGAGGCAGGGGAGACTGAAGCTTTCTTT. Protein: CSVTREAGETEAFF.

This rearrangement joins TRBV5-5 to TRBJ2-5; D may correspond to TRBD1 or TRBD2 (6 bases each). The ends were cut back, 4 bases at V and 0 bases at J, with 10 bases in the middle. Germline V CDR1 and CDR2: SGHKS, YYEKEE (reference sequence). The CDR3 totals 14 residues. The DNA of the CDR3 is TGTGCCAGCAGCGCGGGGACACACCAAGAGACCCAGTACTTC. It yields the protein CASSAGTHQETQYF. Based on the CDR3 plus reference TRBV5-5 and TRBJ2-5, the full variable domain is DAGVTQSPTHLIKTRGQQVTLRCSPISGHKSVSWYQQVLGQGPQFIFQYYEKEERGRGNFPDRFSARQFPNYSSELNVNALLLGDSALYLCASSAGTHQETQYFGPGTRLLVL.

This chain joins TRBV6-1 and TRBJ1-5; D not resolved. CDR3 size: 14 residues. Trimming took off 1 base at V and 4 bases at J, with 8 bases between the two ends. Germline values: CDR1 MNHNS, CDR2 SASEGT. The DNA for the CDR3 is TGTGCCAGCAGTGAAGGAGTGGTGAATCAGCCCCAGCATTTT. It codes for CASSEGVVNQPQHF.

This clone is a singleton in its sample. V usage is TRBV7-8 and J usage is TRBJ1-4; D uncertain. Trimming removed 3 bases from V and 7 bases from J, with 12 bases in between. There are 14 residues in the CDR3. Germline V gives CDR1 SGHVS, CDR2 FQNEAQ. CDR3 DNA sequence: TGTGCCAGCAGCTTTGGGTCGAGGCTTGAAAAACTGTTTTTT. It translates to CASSFGSRLEKLFF.

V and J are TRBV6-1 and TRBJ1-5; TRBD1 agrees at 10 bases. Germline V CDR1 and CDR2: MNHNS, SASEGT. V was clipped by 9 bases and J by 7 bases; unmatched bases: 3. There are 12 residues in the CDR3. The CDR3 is CARTGGGQPQHF. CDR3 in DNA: TGTGCCAGGACAGGGGGCGGACAGCCCCAGCATTTT.

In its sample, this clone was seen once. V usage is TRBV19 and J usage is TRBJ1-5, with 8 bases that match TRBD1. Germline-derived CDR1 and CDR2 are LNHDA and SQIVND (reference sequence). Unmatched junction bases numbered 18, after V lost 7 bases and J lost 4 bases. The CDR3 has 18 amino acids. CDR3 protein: CASKQGAEFRIGNQPQHF. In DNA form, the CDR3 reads TGTGCCAGTAAGCAGGGGGCGGAATTTAGGATCGGTAATCAGCCCCAGCATTTT.

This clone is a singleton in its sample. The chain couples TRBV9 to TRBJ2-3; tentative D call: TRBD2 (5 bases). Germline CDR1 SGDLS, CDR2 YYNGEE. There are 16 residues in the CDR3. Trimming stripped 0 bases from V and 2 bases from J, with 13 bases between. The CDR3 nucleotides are TGTGCCAGCAGCGTAGGTGTGAGGGCTAACACAGATACGCAGTATTTT. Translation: CASSVGVRANTDTQYF.

The CDR3 region is CASSLSAAGDGEQFF. The CDR3 nucleotides are TGTGCCAGCAGCTTATCGGCAGCGGGAGACGGTGAGCAGTTCTTC. The gene calls are TRBV7-8 and TRBJ2-1; 8 bases map to TRBD2. The V segment lost 2 bases and the J segment 9 bases; nucleotides outside the gene matches: 9. Germline V gene lookup returns CDR1 SGHVS and CDR2 FQNEAQ. This CDR3 spans 15 amino acids.

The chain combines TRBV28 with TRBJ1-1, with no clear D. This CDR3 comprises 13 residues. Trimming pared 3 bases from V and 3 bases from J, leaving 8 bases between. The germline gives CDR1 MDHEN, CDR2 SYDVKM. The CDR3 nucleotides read TGTGCCAGCAGTTTCGGGCGCCACACTGAAGCTTTCTTT. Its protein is CASSFGRHTEAFF.

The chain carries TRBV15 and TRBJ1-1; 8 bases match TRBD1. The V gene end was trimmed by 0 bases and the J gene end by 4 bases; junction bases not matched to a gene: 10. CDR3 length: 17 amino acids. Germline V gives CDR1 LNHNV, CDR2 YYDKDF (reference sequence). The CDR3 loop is CATSRDWVRTGSTEAFF. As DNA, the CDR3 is TGTGCCACCAGCAGAGATTGGGTAAGGACAGGGTCCACTGAAGCTTTCTTT.

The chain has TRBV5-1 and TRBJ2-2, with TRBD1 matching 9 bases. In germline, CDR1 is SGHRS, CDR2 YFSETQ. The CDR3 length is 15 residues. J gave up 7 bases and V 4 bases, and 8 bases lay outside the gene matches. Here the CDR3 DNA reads TGCGCCAGCAGCATCCTACAGGGGGCGGACGGGGAGCTGTTTTTT. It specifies CASSILQGADGELFF.

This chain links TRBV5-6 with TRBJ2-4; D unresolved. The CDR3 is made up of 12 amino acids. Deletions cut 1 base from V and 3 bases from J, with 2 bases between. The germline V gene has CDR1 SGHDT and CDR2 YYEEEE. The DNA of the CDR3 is TGTGCCAGCAGCTTGAACAAAAACATTCAGTACTTC. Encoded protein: CASSLNKNIQYF.

The CDR3 region has the DNA TGTGCCAGCAGTTTACAGGGGGATTCACCCCTCCACTTT. This translates into CASSLQGDSPLHF. The chain uses TRBV27 and TRBJ1-6; 7 positions match TRBD1. This CDR3 region has 13 residues. V gave up 2 bases and J gave up 8 bases; unmatched junction bases: 0. Germline V gene sequence: CDR1 MNHEY, CDR2 SMNVEV (reference sequence).

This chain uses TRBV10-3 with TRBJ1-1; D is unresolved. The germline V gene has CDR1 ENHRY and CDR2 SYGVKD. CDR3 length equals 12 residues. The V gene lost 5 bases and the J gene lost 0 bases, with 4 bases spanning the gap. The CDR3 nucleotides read TGTGCCATCAGTCGCATGAACACTGAAGCTTTCTTT. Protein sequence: CAISRMNTEAFF.

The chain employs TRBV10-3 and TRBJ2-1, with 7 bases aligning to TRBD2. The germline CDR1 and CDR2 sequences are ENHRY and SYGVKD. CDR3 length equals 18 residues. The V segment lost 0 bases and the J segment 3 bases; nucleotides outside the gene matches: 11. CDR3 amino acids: CAISESLGGPVGYNEQFF. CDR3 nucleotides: TGTGCCATCAGTGAGTCTCTGGGAGGGCCGGTCGGCTACAATGAGCAGTTCTTC.

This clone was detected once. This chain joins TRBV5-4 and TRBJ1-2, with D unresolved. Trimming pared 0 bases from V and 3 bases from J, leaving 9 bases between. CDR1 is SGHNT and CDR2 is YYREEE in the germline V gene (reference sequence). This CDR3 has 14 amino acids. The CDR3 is CASSLGLADYGYTF. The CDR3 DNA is TGTGCCAGCAGCTTGGGATTGGCTGACTATGGCTACACCTTC. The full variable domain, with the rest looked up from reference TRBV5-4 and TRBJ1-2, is ETGVTQSPTHLIKTRGQQVTLRCSSQSGHNTVSWYQQALGQGPQFIFQYYREEENGRGNFPPRFSGLQFPNYSSELNVNALELDDSALYLCASSLGLADYGYTFGSGTRLTVV.

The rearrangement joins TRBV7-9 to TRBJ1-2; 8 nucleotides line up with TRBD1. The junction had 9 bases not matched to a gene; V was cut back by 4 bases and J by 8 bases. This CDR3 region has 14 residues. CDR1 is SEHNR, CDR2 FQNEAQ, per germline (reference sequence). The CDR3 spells CASSYSGRGQGYTF. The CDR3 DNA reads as TGTGCCAGCAGCTATTCGGGCAGGGGGCAAGGCTACACCTTC. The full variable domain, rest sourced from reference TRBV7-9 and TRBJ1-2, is DTGVSQNPRHKITKRGQNVTFRCDPISEHNRLYWYRQTLGQGPEFLTYFQNEAQLEKSRLLSDRFSAERPKGSFSTLEIQRTEQGDSAMYLCASSYSGRGQGYTFGSGTRLTVV.

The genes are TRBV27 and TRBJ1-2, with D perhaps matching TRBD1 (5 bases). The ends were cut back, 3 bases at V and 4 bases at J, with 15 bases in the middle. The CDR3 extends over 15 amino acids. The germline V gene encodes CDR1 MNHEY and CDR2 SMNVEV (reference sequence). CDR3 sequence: CASSFRGGSGYGYTF. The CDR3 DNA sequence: TGTGCCAGCAGTTTTCGGGGGGGGAGCGGCTATGGCTACACCTTC.

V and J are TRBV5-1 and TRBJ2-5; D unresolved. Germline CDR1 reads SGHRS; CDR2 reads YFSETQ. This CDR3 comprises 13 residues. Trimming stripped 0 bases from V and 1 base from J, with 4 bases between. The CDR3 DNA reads TGCGCCAGCAGCTTGGTTTCCCAAGAGACCCAGTACTTC. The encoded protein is CASSLVSQETQYF.

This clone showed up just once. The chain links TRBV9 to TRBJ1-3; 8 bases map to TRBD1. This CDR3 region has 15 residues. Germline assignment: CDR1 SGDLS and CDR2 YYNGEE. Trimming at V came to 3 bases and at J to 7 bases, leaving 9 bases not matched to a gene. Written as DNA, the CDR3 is TGTGCCAGCAGCGACCCCCACAGGGGGAGGAACACCATATATTTT. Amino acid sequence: CASSDPHRGRNTIYF.